The table lists the clone carrying this T cell receptor beta chain with a count of one. The antigen is unknown. These data come from a study of T cells in localized non-small cell lung cancer. Study results and caveats: Compared with tumor, uninvolved adjacent lung displayed greater T cell clonality, ranking highest overall. Heterogeneity remains possible because sequencing was limited to only one tumor region. Among the top 100 tumor clones, a median 57 appeared in adjacent lung.

The assay was immunoSEQ multiplex PCR, and TCRdb's table has in-frame clones only and misses some. Of about 83,000 clones in the sample, 70% to 90% were seen once. Specimen: peripheral blood, collected before any cancer treatment. The clonotype comes from a female donor aged 60 or older with stage I lung adenocarcinoma.

Written as DNA, the CDR3 is TGTGCCAGCAGCTTGGGCGGGGGTTTGGAACTGTTTTTT. It codes for CASSLGGGLELFF. The chain employs TRBV11-2 and TRBJ1-4, with D tentatively TRBD1 (5 bases). V lost 3 bases, J lost 12 bases, and 14 bases lay in between. Germline CDR1 and CDR2: SGHAT and FQNNGV. The CDR3 loop spans 13 amino acids.